The T cell receptor (beta chain) described here comes from a study of siplizumab effects on memory and regulatory T cells. This CDR3 spans 14 amino acids. With V trimmed by 5 bases and J by 1 base, 4 bases remained unmatched. Germline CDR1 reads LNHDA; CDR2 reads SQIVND (reference sequence). Sequenced by immunoSEQ multiplex PCR; TCRdb stores in-frame clones only, minus some. Among some 53,000 clones listed, under 98% were seen once. The sample consisted of naive CD4+ T cells sorted from blood. V and J are TRBV19 and TRBJ1-1; 7 nucleotides agree with TRBD1. This receptor was taken from a human donor in good health. The CDR3 DNA is TGTGCCAGTAGTCAGGGACAGAAGAACACTGAAGCTTTCTTT. It codes for CASSQGQKNTEAFF.